The T cell receptor beta chain under discussion was sequenced for a study of blood T cell repertoires in COVID-19. Across the whole study: The origin of the acute and convalescent COVID-19 samples was the United States, Italy and Spain.

Per the germline V gene, CDR1 is SEHNR and CDR2 is FQNEAQ (reference sequence). This CDR3 has 13 amino acids. Unmatched junction bases numbered 4, after V lost 8 bases and J lost 1 base. Generated by immunoSEQ multiplex PCR, the TCRdb table keeps only in-frame clones and is missing some. The sample has just over 200,000 clones; over 75% are singletons. The genes are TRBV7-9 and TRBJ1-2; TRBD1 aligns across 7 bases. The receptor's source is a man older than 75 with acute or convalescent COVID-19. The sequencing sample was made of peripheral blood. CDR3 in amino acids: CASARQGNYGYTF. CDR3 bases: TGTGCCAGCGCCAGACAGGGTAACTATGGCTACACCTTC.